This T cell receptor (beta chain) stems from a study of graft-versus-host responses after intestinal transplantation. The assay was immunoSEQ multiplex PCR, and TCRdb's table has in-frame clones only and misses some. The repertoire has tens of thousands of clones, roughly 95% of them found once; the top ten carry about 0.49%. Trimming stripped 2 bases from V and 3 bases from J, with 14 bases between. Germline CDR1 and CDR2: MNHEY and SVGAGI. CDR3 length: 15 amino acids. In this sample, this clone turned up a few times. Sequencing used PBMCs, obtained 156 days after intestinal transplant. The chain has TRBV6-5 and TRBJ2-7; a weak D match, TRBD1 (6 bases). This receptor was obtained from a human patient who received an intestinal transplant, so some T cells may come from the graft donor. The CDR3 DNA reads TGTGCCAGCAGTTACGCTTCAGGGGAGAACTACGAGCAGTACTTC. Translated: CASSYASGENYEQYF.